This entry concerns a single TCR beta chain. The data belong to a study of cytomegalovirus exposure and HLA in healthy donors. PCR used 60 Vbeta primers and 13 Jbeta primers. Generated by immunoSEQ multiplex PCR, the TCRdb table keeps only in-frame clones and is missing some. The data show about 150,000 clones, about 85% seen once. Between the trimmed V and J ends, which lost 6 bases and 3 bases, there was a span of 15 bases. The CDR3 is 14 amino acids. Germline values: CDR1 SNHLY, CDR2 FYNNEI. V usage is TRBV2 and J usage is TRBJ2-7; D is undetermined. The receptor was isolated from a boy between 2 and 10 years old in good health and CMV-seronegative. The sample was PBMCs. CDR3 in DNA: TGTGCCAGCAGCGAAAATATACAGCTCTACGAGCAGTACTTC. This encodes CASSENIQLYEQYF.